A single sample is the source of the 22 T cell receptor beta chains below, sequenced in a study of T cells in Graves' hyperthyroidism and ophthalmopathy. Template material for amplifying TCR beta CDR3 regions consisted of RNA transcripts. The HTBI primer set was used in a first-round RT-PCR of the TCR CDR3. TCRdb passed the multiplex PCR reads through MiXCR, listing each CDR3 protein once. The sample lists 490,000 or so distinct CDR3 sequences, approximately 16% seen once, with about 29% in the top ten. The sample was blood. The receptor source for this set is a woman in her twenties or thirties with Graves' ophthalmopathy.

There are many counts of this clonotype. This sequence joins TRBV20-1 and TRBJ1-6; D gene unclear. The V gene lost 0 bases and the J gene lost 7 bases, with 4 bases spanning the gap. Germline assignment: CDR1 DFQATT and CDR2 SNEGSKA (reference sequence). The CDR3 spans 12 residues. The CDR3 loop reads CSARDQNSPLHF. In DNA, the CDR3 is TGCAGTGCTAGAGATCAAAATTCACCCCTCCACTTT.

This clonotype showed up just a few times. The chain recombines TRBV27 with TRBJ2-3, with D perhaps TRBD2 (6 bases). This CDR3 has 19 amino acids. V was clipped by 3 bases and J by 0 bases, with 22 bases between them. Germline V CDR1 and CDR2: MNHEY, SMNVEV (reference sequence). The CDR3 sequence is CASSLEWAPRGLSTDTQYF. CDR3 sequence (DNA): TGTGCCAGCAGTTTGGAGTGGGCCCCGCGGGGCTTGAGCACAGATACGCAGTATTTT.

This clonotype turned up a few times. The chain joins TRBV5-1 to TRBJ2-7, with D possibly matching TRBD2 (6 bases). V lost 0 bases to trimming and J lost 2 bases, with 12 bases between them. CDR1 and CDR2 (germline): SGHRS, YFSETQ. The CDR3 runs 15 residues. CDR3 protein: CASSLAAGGTYEQYF. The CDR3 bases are TGCGCCAGCAGCTTGGCGGCCGGAGGGACCTACGAGCAGTACTTC.

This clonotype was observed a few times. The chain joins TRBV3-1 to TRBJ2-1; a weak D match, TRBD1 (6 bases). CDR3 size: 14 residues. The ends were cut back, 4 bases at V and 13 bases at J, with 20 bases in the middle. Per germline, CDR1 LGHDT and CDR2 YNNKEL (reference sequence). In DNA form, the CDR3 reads TGTGCCAGCAGCCCGGGTCGGATCAGGGGTACTCAGTTCTTC. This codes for CASSPGRIRGTQFF.

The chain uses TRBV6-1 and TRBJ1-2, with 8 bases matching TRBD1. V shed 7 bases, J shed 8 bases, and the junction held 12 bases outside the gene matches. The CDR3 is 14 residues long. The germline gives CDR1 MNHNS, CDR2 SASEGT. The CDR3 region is CASTYGQGARGYTF. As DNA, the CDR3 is TGTGCCAGCACCTACGGGCAGGGGGCCCGGGGCTACACCTTC.

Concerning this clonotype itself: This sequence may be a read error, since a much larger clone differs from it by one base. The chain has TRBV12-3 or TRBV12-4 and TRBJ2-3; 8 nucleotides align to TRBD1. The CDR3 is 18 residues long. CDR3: CASSLAFPLTGAGDKQYF. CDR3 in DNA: TGTGCCAGCAGTTTAGCGTTTCCCCTGACAGGGGCAGGAGATAAGCAGTATTTT.

The CDR3 region is CASSYSNNGGHTF. The CDR3 DNA is TGTGCCAGCAGTTACTCTAATAATGGGGGCCACACCTTC. The chain uses TRBV6-8 and TRBJ1-2; TRBD1 might be the D (6 bases). This CDR3 is 13 amino acids long. V lost 0 bases and J 12 bases, leaving 14 bases between the germline ends. Germline CDR1 reads MNHGY; CDR2 reads SAAAGT.

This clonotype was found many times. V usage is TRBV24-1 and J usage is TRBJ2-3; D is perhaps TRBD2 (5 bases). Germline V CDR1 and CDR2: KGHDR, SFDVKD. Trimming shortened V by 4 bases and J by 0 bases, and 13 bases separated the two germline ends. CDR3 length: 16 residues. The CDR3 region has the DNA TGTGCCACCAGTGAAATGAAGCGGTCTAGCACAGATACGCAGTATTTT. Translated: CATSEMKRSSTDTQYF.

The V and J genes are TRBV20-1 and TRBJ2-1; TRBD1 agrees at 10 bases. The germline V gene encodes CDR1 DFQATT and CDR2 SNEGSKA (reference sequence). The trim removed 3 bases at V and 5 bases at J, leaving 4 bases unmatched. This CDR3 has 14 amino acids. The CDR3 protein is CSASGTGVHNEQFF. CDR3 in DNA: TGCAGTGCTAGCGGGACAGGGGTCCACAATGAGCAGTTCTTC.

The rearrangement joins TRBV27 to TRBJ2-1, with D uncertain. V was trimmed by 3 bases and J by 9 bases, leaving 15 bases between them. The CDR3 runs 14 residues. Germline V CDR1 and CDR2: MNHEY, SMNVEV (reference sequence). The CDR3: CASSFGTGGFEQFF. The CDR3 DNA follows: TGTGCCAGCAGTTTTGGTACGGGTGGTTTTGAGCAGTTCTTC.

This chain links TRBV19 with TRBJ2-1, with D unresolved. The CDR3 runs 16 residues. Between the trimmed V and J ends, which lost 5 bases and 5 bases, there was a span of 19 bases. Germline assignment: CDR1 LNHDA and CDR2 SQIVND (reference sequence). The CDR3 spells CASSLEWGLPDNEQFF. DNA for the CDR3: TGTGCCAGTAGTCTGGAGTGGGGATTGCCAGACAATGAGCAGTTCTTC.

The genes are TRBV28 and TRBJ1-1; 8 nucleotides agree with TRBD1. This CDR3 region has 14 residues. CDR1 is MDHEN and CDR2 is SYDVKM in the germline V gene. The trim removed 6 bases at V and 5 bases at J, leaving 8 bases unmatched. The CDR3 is CASRATGVETEAFF. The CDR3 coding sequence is TGTGCCAGCAGAGCGACAGGGGTCGAGACTGAAGCTTTCTTT. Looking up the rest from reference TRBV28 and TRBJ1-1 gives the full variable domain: DVKVTQSSRYLVKRTGEKVFLECVQDMDHENMFWYRQDPGLGLRLIYFSYDVKMKEKGDIPEGYSVSREKKERFSLILESASTNQTSMYLCASRATGVETEAFFGQGTRLTVV.

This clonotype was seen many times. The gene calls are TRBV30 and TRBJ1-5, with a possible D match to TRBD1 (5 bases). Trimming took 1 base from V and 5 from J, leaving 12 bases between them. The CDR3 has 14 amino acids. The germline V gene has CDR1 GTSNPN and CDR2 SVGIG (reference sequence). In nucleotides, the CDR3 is TGTGCCTGGAGTGAGTGGGACCGCGATCAGCCCCAGCATTTT. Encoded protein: CAWSEWDRDQPQHF.

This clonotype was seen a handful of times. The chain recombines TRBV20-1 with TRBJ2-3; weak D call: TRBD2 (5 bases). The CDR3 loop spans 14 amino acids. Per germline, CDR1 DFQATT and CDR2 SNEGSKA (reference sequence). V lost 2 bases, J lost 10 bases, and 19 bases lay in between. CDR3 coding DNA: TGCAGTGCTAGATTGGAAATGCGGGTCTATGCGCAGTATTTT. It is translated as CSARLEMRVYAQYF.

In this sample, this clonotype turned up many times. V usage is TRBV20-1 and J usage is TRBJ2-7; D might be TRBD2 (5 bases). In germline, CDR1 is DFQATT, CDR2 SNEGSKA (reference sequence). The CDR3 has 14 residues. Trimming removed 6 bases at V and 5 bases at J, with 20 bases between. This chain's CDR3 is CSAKKGLAPDEQYF. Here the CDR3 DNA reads TGCAGTGCCAAAAAGGGCCTAGCTCCCGACGAGCAGTACTTC.

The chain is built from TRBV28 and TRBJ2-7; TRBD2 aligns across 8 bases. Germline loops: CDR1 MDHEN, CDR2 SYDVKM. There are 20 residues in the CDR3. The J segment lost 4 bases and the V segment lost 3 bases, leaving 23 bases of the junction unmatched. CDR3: CASSFPTGLLAVASRYEQYF. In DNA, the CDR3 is TGTGCCAGCAGTTTTCCAACCGGGTTACTAGCGGTCGCATCTAGGTACGAGCAGTACTTC.

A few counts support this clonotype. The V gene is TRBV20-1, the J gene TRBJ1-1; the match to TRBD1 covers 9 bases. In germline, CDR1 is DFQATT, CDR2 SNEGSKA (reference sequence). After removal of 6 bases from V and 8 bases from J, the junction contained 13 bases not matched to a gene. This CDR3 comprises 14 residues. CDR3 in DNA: TGCAGTGCCTTCTCCGGGACAGGGTCCTTAGAAGCTTTCTTT. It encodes CSAFSGTGSLEAFF.

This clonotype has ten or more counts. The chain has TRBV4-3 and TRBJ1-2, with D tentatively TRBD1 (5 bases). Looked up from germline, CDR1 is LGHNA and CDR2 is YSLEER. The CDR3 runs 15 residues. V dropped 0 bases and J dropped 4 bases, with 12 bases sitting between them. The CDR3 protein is CASSQDSRQSYGYTF. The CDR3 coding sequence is TGCGCCAGCAGCCAAGATAGTCGACAGAGCTATGGCTACACCTTC.

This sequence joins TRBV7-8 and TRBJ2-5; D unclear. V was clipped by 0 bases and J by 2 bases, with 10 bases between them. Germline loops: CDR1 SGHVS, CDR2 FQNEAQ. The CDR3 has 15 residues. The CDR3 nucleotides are TGTGCCAGCAGCTTAGCTTTCCTGGTACAAGAGACCCAGTACTTC. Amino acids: CASSLAFLVQETQYF.

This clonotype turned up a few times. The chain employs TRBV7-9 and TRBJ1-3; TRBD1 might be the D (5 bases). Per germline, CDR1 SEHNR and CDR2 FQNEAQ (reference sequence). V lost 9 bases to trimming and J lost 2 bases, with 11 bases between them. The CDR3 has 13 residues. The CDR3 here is CASTEGTGNTIYF. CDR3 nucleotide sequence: TGTGCCAGTACGGAGGGGACTGGAAACACCATATATTTT. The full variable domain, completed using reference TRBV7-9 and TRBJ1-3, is DTGVSQNPRHKITKRGQNVTFRCDPISEHNRLYWYRQTLGQGPEFLTYFQNEAQLEKSRLLSDRFSAERPKGSFSTLEIQRTEQGDSAMYLCASTEGTGNTIYFGEGSWLTVV.

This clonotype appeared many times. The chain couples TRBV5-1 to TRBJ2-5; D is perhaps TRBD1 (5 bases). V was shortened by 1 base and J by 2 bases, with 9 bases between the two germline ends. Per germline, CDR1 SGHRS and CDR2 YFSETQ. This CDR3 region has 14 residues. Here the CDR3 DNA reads TGCGCCAGCAGCTTGACAGGTCTTCAAGAGACCCAGTACTTC. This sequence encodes CASSLTGLQETQYF.

The CDR3 nucleotides are TGTGCCAGCAGTTACTGGGGACAGGGAGGGGAGGAGCAGTACTTC. It translates to CASSYWGQGGEEQYF. The chain recombines TRBV6-5 with TRBJ2-7; TRBD1 matches at 9 bases. The CDR3 has 15 residues. V shed 1 base and J 7 bases; nucleotides not matched to a gene: 8. The germline gives CDR1 MNHEY, CDR2 SVGAGI.